Below, 31 T cell receptor beta chains from the same sample are listed, as sequenced in a study of regulatory T cells in long-lasting Graves disease. Through Arm-PCR of CDR3 regions and iRepertoire HTBI primers, TCR beta libraries were built. TCRdb itself ran the multiplex PCR reads through MiXCR, one entry per CDR3 protein. The sample lists approximately 270,000 distinct CDR3 sequences; 15% to 20% were seen once. Time point in this sample: newly diagnosed GD, antithyroid drugs for less than 3 months. Following extraction of RNA from PBMCs, that RNA was used to make the TCR library. These data were likewise used in another study, on T cells in Graves' hyperthyroidism and ophthalmopathy.

Here the sequenced sample was peripheral blood mononuclear cells (PBMCs), taken at new diagnosis, from a patient treated with antithyroid drugs. The receptors stem from a young woman with Graves disease.

This clonotype was counted ten times or more. The rearrangement uses TRBV12-3 or TRBV12-4 and TRBJ2-2; 7 bases are a match to TRBD1. Trimming at V came to 6 bases and at J to 7 bases, leaving 11 bases not matched to a gene. The CDR3 covers 15 residues. CDR3 sequence: CASRIPGQRNGELFF. CDR3 nucleotide sequence: TGTGCCAGCAGAATCCCGGGACAGAGGAACGGGGAGCTGTTTTTT.

This chain joins TRBV7-2 and TRBJ2-1; 15 bases map to TRBD2. V shed 6 bases, J shed 8 bases, and the junction held 2 bases outside the gene matches. Looked up from germline, CDR1 is SGHTA and CDR2 is FQGNSA. The CDR3 runs to 14 residues. The CDR3 region is CASSGTSGGHEQFF. CDR3 sequence (DNA): TGTGCCAGCAGTGGGACTAGCGGGGGGCATGAGCAGTTCTTC.

This clonotype was observed a handful of times. This may be a read error: a much more frequent sequence differs by one nucleotide. V usage is TRBV3-1 and J usage is TRBJ1-5; D not resolved. This CDR3 is 17 amino acids long. Per germline, CDR1 LGHDT and CDR2 YNNKEL (reference sequence). CDR3 loop: CASSQADALEGDQPRHF. The CDR3 DNA sequence: TGTGCCAGCAGCCAAGCGGATGCCCTAGAGGGAGACCAGCCCCGGCATTTT.

The V gene is TRBV5-4, the J gene TRBJ1-1, with a possible D match to TRBD1 (5 bases). Germline assignment: CDR1 SGHNT and CDR2 YYREEE (reference sequence). This CDR3 is 14 amino acids long. V was shortened by 4 bases and J by 4 bases, with 14 bases between the two germline ends. The CDR3 bases are TGTGCCAGCAGCCAACCGCAGGGTAGCACTGAAGCTTTCTTT. Translated: CASSQPQGSTEAFF. Using reference TRBV5-4 and TRBJ1-1 for the parts outside the CDR3, the full variable domain is ETGVTQSPTHLIKTRGQQVTLRCSSQSGHNTVSWYQQALGQGPQFIFQYYREEENGRGNFPPRFSGLQFPNYSSELNVNALELDDSALYLCASSQPQGSTEAFFGQGTRLTVV.

This clonotype appeared many times. This chain joins TRBV7-4 and TRBJ1-4; D possibly corresponds to TRBD1 (6 bases). The germline V gene encodes CDR1 SGHVT and CDR2 SQSDAQ. The CDR3 loop spans 15 amino acids. V was pared by 3 bases and J by 3 bases, with 11 bases between. For the CDR3, the DNA is TGTGCCAGCAGCTTTCAGACAGGCCCTAATGAAAAACTGTTTTTT. The encoded protein is CASSFQTGPNEKLFF.

This clonotype was seen ten or more times. The chain is built from TRBV6-1 and TRBJ2-1, with D maybe TRBD2 (6 bases). The V and J ends lost 1 base and 7 bases respectively, with 11 bases between them. Germline V CDR1 and CDR2: MNHNS, SASEGT. CDR3 length equals 14 residues. DNA for the CDR3: TGTGCCAGCAGTGAAGAAGTGGCGGGGAATGAGCAGTTCTTC. Translating gives CASSEEVAGNEQFF.

The J gene is TRBJ2-2, the V gene TRBV9; 7 nucleotides line up with TRBD2. The trim removed 8 bases at V and 7 bases at J, leaving 2 bases unmatched. Per germline, CDR1 SGDLS and CDR2 YYNGEE. The CDR3 covers 11 residues. CDR3: CASWGGGELFF. The CDR3, as DNA: TGTGCCAGTTGGGGGGGCGGGGAGCTGTTTTTT.

This chain joins TRBV2 and TRBJ2-1; 8 positions agree with TRBD2. Germline loops: CDR1 SNHLY, CDR2 FYNNEI. The CDR3 spans 17 residues. V was clipped by 2 bases and J by 1 base; unmatched bases: 7. CDR3 DNA: TGTGCCAGCAGTGAATTGGGCGGGGGGAGATCCTACAATGAGCAGTTCTTC. Amino acid sequence: CASSELGGGRSYNEQFF.

CDR3 DNA sequence: TGTGCCAGCAGCCACGTCCGGGGCTACGAGCAGTACTTC. The encoded protein is CASSHVRGYEQYF. The gene calls are TRBV5-6 and TRBJ2-7, with D perhaps matching TRBD2 (5 bases). This CDR3 has 13 residues. CDR1 SGHDT and CDR2 YYEEEE come from the germline V gene. V was shortened by 4 bases and J by 3 bases, with 11 bases between the two germline ends.

With respect to this clonotype: A read error is possible here, since a much larger clone lies one base away. The CDR3 loop is CSAPRIHMEGNTEVFF. CDR3 nucleotides: TGCAGTGCCCCTAGGATCCACATGGAGGGGAACACTGAAGTTTTCTTT. The chain combines TRBV20-1 with TRBJ1-1, with D perhaps matching TRBD1 (5 bases). The CDR3 loop spans 16 amino acids. The germline CDR1 and CDR2 sequences are DFQATT and SNEGSKA (reference sequence).

This clonotype was picked up many times. The CDR3 loop is CASSLGTGLNGYTF. CDR3 nucleotides: TGCGCCAGCAGCCTGGGGACAGGCCTAAATGGCTACACCTTC. This sequence joins TRBV5-1 and TRBJ1-2; 8 nucleotides align to TRBD1. Trimming took 4 bases from V and 6 from J; bases not matched to a gene: 8. CDR1 and CDR2 from the germline V gene are SGHRS and YFSETQ. The CDR3 extends over 14 amino acids.

The chain links TRBV7-9 to TRBJ1-1; D call uncertain. CDR3 length: 13 residues. Germline V gene lookup returns CDR1 SEHNR and CDR2 FQNEAQ (reference sequence). The germline V and J ends were trimmed by 4 bases and 5 bases, with 11 bases remaining between them. The CDR3 DNA reads as TGTGCCAGCAGCTCTAGCCCCCGAACTGAAGCTTTCTTT. Translation: CASSSSPRTEAFF.

This clonotype was seen repeatedly, ten times or more. This chain joins TRBV5-6 and TRBJ1-1; a possible D gene is TRBD1 (6 bases). Germline-derived CDR1 and CDR2 are SGHDT and YYEEEE. This CDR3 comprises 14 residues. V dropped 3 bases and J dropped 5 bases, with 14 bases sitting between them. This CDR3 is CASSWGAFGTEAFF. CDR3 coding DNA: TGTGCCAGCAGCTGGGGGGCCTTTGGGACTGAAGCTTTCTTT.

This chain uses TRBV5-4 with TRBJ1-1; 9 bases map to TRBD1. V lost 4 bases to trimming and J lost 1 base; unmatched junction nucleotides: 5. Germline lookup yields CDR1 SGHNT and CDR2 YYREEE (reference sequence). CDR3 length: 15 residues. The CDR3 DNA sequence: TGTGCCAGCAGCGGGGGGACAGGGTCGAACACTGAAGCTTTCTTT. Translated, it gives CASSGGTGSNTEAFF.

This clonotype was recorded once. The rearrangement uses TRBV7-3 and TRBJ2-5; 12 nucleotides match TRBD2. The CDR3 is 18 amino acids. CDR1 SGHTA and CDR2 FQGTGA come from the germline V gene. V dropped 0 bases and J dropped 3; count of bases not matched to a gene: 8. CDR3: CASSLTNSGLAGEETQYF. The CDR3 DNA sequence: TGTGCCAGCAGCTTAACCAACTCGGGACTAGCGGGTGAAGAGACCCAGTACTTC.

This clonotype showed up many times. The chain combines TRBV12-3 or TRBV12-4 with TRBJ1-1; D is undetermined. V was cut by 7 bases and J by 7 bases, with 19 bases left in between. This CDR3 region has 14 residues. CDR3 sequence: CASTQPLVGNEAFF. CDR3 bases: TGTGCCAGCACCCAACCCCTCGTGGGGAATGAAGCTTTCTTT.

This clonotype was detected many times. The chain joins TRBV20-1 to TRBJ2-1; maybe TRBD2 (6 bases). The V gene lost 0 bases and the J gene lost 5 bases, with 11 bases spanning the gap. The germline V gene encodes CDR1 DFQATT and CDR2 SNEGSKA (reference sequence). The CDR3 covers 14 residues. CDR3 in amino acids: CSARDIGGNNEQFF. The CDR3 bases are TGCAGTGCTAGAGATATTGGAGGGAACAATGAGCAGTTCTTC.

This clonotype was counted a few times. A single base separates this from a much larger clone, so it may be a read error. This chain connects TRBV5-1 to TRBJ1-2; D is possibly TRBD1 (5 bases). The V end lost 4 bases, the J end lost 6 bases, and 13 bases lay between the germline ends. Germline V CDR1 and CDR2: SGHRS, YFSETQ. The CDR3 runs 13 residues. CDR3 in DNA: TGCGCCAGCAGCGGAGAGAGGGGCGATGGCTACACCTTC. It translates to CASSGERGDGYTF.

This clonotype was seen ten or more times. V usage is TRBV2 and J usage is TRBJ2-7, with D perhaps TRBD1 (5 bases). The CDR3 has 14 residues. The germline gives CDR1 SNHLY, CDR2 FYNNEI. V lost 4 bases, J lost 1 base, and 11 bases lay in between. CDR3 sequence (DNA): TGTGCCAGCAGTGGGTACGACAGATCCTACGAGCAGTACTTC. It codes for CASSGYDRSYEQYF.

This clonotype has more than one count but fewer than ten. A much larger clone lies one base from this, so it may be a read error. The V and J genes are TRBV5-1 and TRBJ1-2; D unresolved. The CDR3 contains 16 residues. The germline gives CDR1 SGHRS, CDR2 YFSETQ. CDR3 sequence: CACSLVPSEANYGYTF. DNA for the CDR3: TGCGCCTGCAGCTTGGTACCGTCCGAAGCTAACTATGGCTACACCTTC. The whole variable domain, filled in from reference TRBV5-1 and TRBJ1-2, reads KAGVTQTPRYLIKTRGQQVTLSCSPISGHRSVSWYQQTPGQGLQFLFEYFSETQRNKGNFPGRFSGRQFSNSRSEMNVSTLELGDSALYLCACSLVPSEANYGYTFGSGTRLTVV.

This clonotype occurred many times. The chain joins TRBV11-2 to TRBJ2-7; D is uncertain. Per the germline V gene, CDR1 is SGHAT and CDR2 is FQNNGV. V gave up 2 bases and J gave up 7 bases, with 9 bases separating them. This CDR3 spans 12 amino acids. CDR3 in amino acids: CASSLNLLEQYF. Here the CDR3 DNA reads TGTGCCAGCAGCTTAAACTTACTAGAGCAGTACTTC.

This clonotype was seen at least ten times. The chain uses TRBV6-1 and TRBJ1-6; possible D gene TRBD1, 6 bases. The germline V and J ends were trimmed by 6 bases and 7 bases, with 16 bases remaining between them. Germline V lookup: CDR1 MNHNS, CDR2 SASEGT. CDR3 length: 15 amino acids. The CDR3 bases are TGTGCCAGCAGCCCCCCCGGACAGAAGAATTCACCCCTCCACTTT. Protein: CASSPPGQKNSPLHF.

V is TRBV25-1 and J is TRBJ1-6, with no clear D. From germline, CDR1 is MGHDK and CDR2 SYGVNS. CDR3 length equals 13 residues. Deletions cut 3 bases from V and 5 bases from J, with 5 bases between. The CDR3: CASSEPNNSPLHF. Written as DNA, the CDR3 is TGTGCCAGCAGTGAGCCGAATAATTCACCCCTCCACTTT.

This clonotype was recorded at least ten times. The rearrangement joins TRBV28 to TRBJ1-5; 7 bases are shared with TRBD1. Germline-derived CDR1 and CDR2 are MDHEN and SYDVKM. The CDR3 consists of 15 residues. With V trimmed by 6 bases and J by 2 bases, 7 bases remained unmatched. For the CDR3, the DNA is TGTGCCAGCAGCCGGCGACAGGGCGGCAATCAGCCCCAGCATTTT. Its translation is CASSRRQGGNQPQHF.

The chain joins TRBV6-2 or TRBV6-3 to TRBJ1-4; maybe TRBD1 (5 bases). This CDR3 region has 13 residues. Germline V gene data show CDR1 as MNHEY and CDR2 as SVGEGT. Trimming left V 6 bases short and J 5 bases short, with 10 bases between. The chain's CDR3 is CASRMSGNEKLFF. The CDR3 nucleotides read TGTGCCAGCAGGATGTCAGGGAATGAAAAACTGTTTTTT.

The chain links TRBV7-8 to TRBJ2-5; no definite D call. This CDR3 is built from 15 residues. Trimming removed 5 bases from V and 3 bases from J, with 16 bases in between. In germline, CDR1 is SGHVS, CDR2 FQNEAQ. The CDR3 loop is CASSLDFREEETQYF. Written as DNA, the CDR3 is TGTGCCAGCAGCCTAGATTTCAGAGAGGAAGAGACCCAGTACTTC.

The chain has TRBV7-2 and TRBJ2-1, with 9 bases aligning to TRBD2. This CDR3 comprises 15 residues. Unmatched junction bases numbered 6, after V lost 1 base and J lost 8 bases. Germline assignment: CDR1 SGHTA and CDR2 FQGNSA. CDR3 in DNA: TGTGCCAGCAGCTTAGGCGGCGGGGGGGCCGATGAGCAGTTCTTC. Residues: CASSLGGGGADEQFF.

There are many counts of this clonotype. The CDR3 loop reads CASSQDGFRAYEQYF. CDR3 in DNA: TGTGCCAGCAGCCAAGATGGGTTCCGAGCCTACGAGCAGTACTTC. The chain joins TRBV3-1 to TRBJ2-7; unclear D gene. CDR1 and CDR2 (germline): LGHDT, YNNKEL (reference sequence). V was trimmed by 0 bases and J by 2 bases, leaving 11 bases between them. There are 15 residues in the CDR3.

The chain employs TRBV6-5 and TRBJ1-6; D is unresolved. V was shortened by 2 bases and J by 10 bases, with 12 bases between the two germline ends. The CDR3 runs 14 residues. Germline CDR1 MNHEY, CDR2 SVGAGI. The CDR3 nucleotides are TGTGCCAGCAGTTACAGGGAGGGTAGGTCACCCCTCCACTTT. Translated: CASSYREGRSPLHF.

In this sample, this clonotype turned up many times. The chain links TRBV20-1 to TRBJ1-5; D ambiguous. Germline V gene lookup returns CDR1 DFQATT and CDR2 SNEGSKA (reference sequence). The CDR3 is 12 residues long. Trimming shortened V by 6 bases and J by 4 bases, and 10 bases separated the two germline ends. The CDR3: CSALDPNQPQHF. CDR3 DNA sequence: TGCAGTGCCCTGGATCCTAATCAGCCCCAGCATTTT.

A word on this clonotype: Given a far larger clone just one base away, this is likely a sequencing read error. It is likely a read error, because the conserved phenylalanine at the end of the CDR3 is missing. V is TRBV12-3 or TRBV12-4 and J is TRBJ2-7; 9 bases are shared with TRBD2. Unmatched junction bases numbered 8, after V lost 9 bases and J lost 2 bases. CDR3 length: 14 residues. The CDR3 region is CASSSGSQPYEQYS. DNA for the CDR3: TGTGCCAGTAGTAGCGGGAGCCAGCCCTACGAGCAGTACTCC.